One and the same sample provided the 19 T cell receptor beta chains below, sequenced in a study of tumor-infiltrating lymphocytes in primary liver carcinoma. The blood RNA (from unsorted whole blood) was obtained, and germline DNA was also extracted. TCR beta cDNA was prepared out of 500 ng total RNA by means of a constant-region primer. Libraries for TCR beta were built through three nested multiplex PCR rounds, which together made up a slightly modified ARM-PCR procedure. A C-beta reverse primer and TRBV1-TRBV30 forward primers served in each of the first two PCR rounds, at around 10 cycles apiece. TCRdb analysed the multiplex PCR reads with MiXCR anew, one entry per CDR3 protein. The sample yields 300,000 to 350,000 distinct CDR3 sequences, less than 70% seen once. The sample comprised peripheral blood. The source is a man aged 35 to 55 with primary liver carcinoma and hepatitis B virus infection.

This chain uses TRBV12-3 or TRBV12-4 with TRBJ1-2; perhaps TRBD1 as D (6 bases). The CDR3 has 13 amino acids. V gave up 3 bases and J gave up 4 bases, with 9 bases separating them. The DNA of the CDR3 is TGTGCCAGCAGTTTGAGGGGGATCTATGGCTACACCTTC. Its protein product is CASSLRGIYGYTF.

The V and J genes are TRBV6-5 and TRBJ1-4, with D unclear. V shed 2 bases and J shed 0 bases, with 4 bases lying between them. CDR1 is MNHEY, CDR2 SVGAGI, per germline. The CDR3 spans 14 residues. CDR3 bases: TGTGCCAGCAGTTACGGGGCAACTAATGAAAAACTGTTTTTT. The encoded protein is CASSYGATNEKLFF.

This clonotype was detected only a few times. This chain links TRBV7-9 with TRBJ1-5; possible D gene TRBD1, 5 bases. Trimming cost V 1 base and J 0 bases, with 10 bases left between them. The CDR3 consists of 16 residues. The germline V gene encodes CDR1 SEHNR and CDR2 FQNEAQ (reference sequence). CDR3 coding DNA: TGTGCCAGCAGCTTAGGGACAAGCGATAGCAATCAGCCCCAGCATTTT. It translates to CASSLGTSDSNQPQHF.

The rearrangement links TRBV11-2 to TRBJ2-1; possible D gene TRBD1, 6 bases. V was cut by 5 bases and J by 0 bases, with 11 bases left in between. Germline-derived CDR1 and CDR2 are SGHAT and FQNNGV. The CDR3 covers 15 residues. Here the CDR3 DNA reads TGTGCCAGCAGCAAGACAGGAATCTCCTACAATGAGCAGTTCTTC. This encodes CASSKTGISYNEQFF. The whole variable domain, filled in from reference TRBV11-2 and TRBJ2-1, reads EAGVAQSPRYKIIEKRQSVAFWCNPISGHATLYWYQQILGQGPKLLIQFQNNGVVDDSQLPKDRFSAERLKGVDSTLKIQPAKLEDSAVYLCASSKTGISYNEQFFGPGTRLTVL.

This clonotype was seen at least ten times. This rearrangement joins TRBV4-2 to TRBJ1-1; 7 bases agree with TRBD1. CDR1 and CDR2 from the germline V gene are LGHNA and YNFKEQ. The CDR3 loop spans 15 amino acids. The ends lost 1 base at V and 1 base at J; junction bases unmatched: 3. The CDR3 protein is CASSQGQGENTEAFF. In DNA, the CDR3 is TGTGCCAGCAGCCAAGGACAGGGCGAGAACACTGAAGCTTTCTTT.

The V call is TRBV19, the J call TRBJ1-1, with D tentatively TRBD1 (5 bases). In germline, CDR1 is LNHDA, CDR2 SQIVND (reference sequence). Trimming stripped 8 bases from V and 4 bases from J, with 20 bases between. CDR3 length: 15 amino acids. CDR3 bases: TGTGCCAGTCGTAGTCCTGGGGTGGGGACCACTGAAGCTTTCTTT. Protein product: CASRSPGVGTTEAFF.

As for this clonotype: Lacking the conserved final phenylalanine or tryptophan, this CDR3 likely reflects a read error. The V and J genes are TRBV4-3 and TRBJ2-1; 9 nucleotides agree with TRBD1. The germline gives CDR1 LGHNA, CDR2 YSLEER. The CDR3 has 13 residues. CDR3 sequence (DNA): TGCGACAGCAGCCAGGACAGGGGCAATGAGCAGTTCATC. Translated: CDSSQDRGNEQFI.

To note about this clonotype: A much larger clone differs by one base, so this may be a read error. CDR3 sequence: CASSQEVSPGGLAKNIQYF. In nucleotides, the CDR3 is TGCGCCAGCAGCCAAGAGGTCAGTCCGGGGGGGTTGGCCAAAAACATTCAGTACTTC. This sequence joins TRBV4-1 and TRBJ2-4; 8 nucleotides match TRBD2. The length of the CDR3 is 19 residues. The V gene's germline CDR1 is MGHRA and CDR2 YSYEKL. Trimming cost V 0 bases and J 1 base; bases outside gene matches: 11.

Of note for this clonotype: An end of the junction differs from the germline gene, which may be a read error. This sequence joins TRBV12-3 or TRBV12-4 and TRBJ1-6; D is unresolved. The CDR3 covers 13 residues. The CDR3 nucleotides are TGTACCAGCAGTTTTCGGCGGAGCGCCGACCTCCACTTT. Its translation: CTSSFRRSADLHF.

With regard to this clonotype: Compared with germline, one end of the junction differs, possibly owing to a read error. This chain connects TRBV11-2 to TRBJ2-3, with D tentatively TRBD2 (5 bases). Germline CDR1 SGHAT, CDR2 FQNNGV. CDR3 size: 14 residues. The CDR3 region has the DNA TGTGCCAGAAGCTTAGCTCGAGGGATAGGGTCGCAGTATTTT. Its protein product is CARSLARGIGSQYF.

The chain carries TRBV5-5 and TRBJ2-7, with D uncertain. The CDR3 contains 14 residues. The germline V and J ends were trimmed by 4 bases and 2 bases, with 13 bases remaining between them. Germline CDR1 reads SGHKS; CDR2 reads YYEKEE (reference sequence). CDR3 in amino acids: CASSPSERAYEQYF. DNA of the CDR3: TGTGCCAGCAGCCCTTCTGAGCGAGCCTACGAGCAGTACTTC.

This clonotype showed up just once. The chain uses TRBV4-1 and TRBJ2-7; no clear D. CDR1 MGHRA and CDR2 YSYEKL come from the germline V gene. The CDR3 consists of 13 residues. V was shortened by 6 bases and J by 9 bases, with 18 bases between the two germline ends. The DNA of the CDR3 is TGCGCCAGCAGACATGAACCCGGCCGAGGGCAGTACTTC. This codes for CASRHEPGRGQYF.

With respect to this clonotype: A junction boundary mismatches the germline segment, possibly from a read error. V is TRBV7-8 and J is TRBJ2-4, with D perhaps TRBD2 (6 bases). CDR1 and CDR2 (germline): SGHVS, FQNEAQ. CDR3 length equals 16 residues. CDR3 loop: CAGSLEASRADYVQYF. The DNA of the CDR3 is TGTGCCGGCAGCTTAGAGGCTAGCCGGGCGGACTACGTTCAGTACTTC.

This clonotype was seen a handful of times. The gene calls are TRBV12-3 or TRBV12-4 and TRBJ1-1; a weak D match, TRBD1 (5 bases). Trimming stripped 8 bases from V and 4 bases from J, with 17 bases between. The CDR3 runs to 14 residues. CDR3 DNA: TGTGCCAGCGTCACCGCAGGGTTTACCACTGAAGCTTTCTTT. Its translation: CASVTAGFTTEAFF.

Concerning this clonotype: The missing conserved phenylalanine or tryptophan at the end of this CDR3 makes a read error likely. The DNA is left out, because the CDR3 cannot be placed on it with certainty; the CDR3 is given as TCRdb lists it. The genes are TRBV6-6 and TRBJ2-7; the table's D call, TRBD1, has no DNA check behind it. CDR1 MNHNY and CDR2 SVGAGI come from the germline V gene (reference sequence). The CDR3 is 13 residues long, ends included. The CDR3 spells CASHPADSYEQCY.

In DNA, the CDR3 is TGTGCCAGCAAGGGGAAGCGGGTTAGCACAGATACGCAGTATTTT. This encodes CASKGKRVSTDTQYF. The chain recombines TRBV11-2 with TRBJ2-3, with a weak D call TRBD2 (6 bases). V gave up 7 bases and J gave up 0 bases, with 14 bases separating them. CDR3 length: 15 amino acids. Germline V gene lookup returns CDR1 SGHAT and CDR2 FQNNGV.

The chain has TRBV5-5 and TRBJ1-1; TRBD1 matches 8 bases. Trimming cost V 2 bases and J 3 bases; bases outside gene matches: 3. The CDR3 has 14 residues. Germline V gene data show CDR1 as SGHKS and CDR2 as YYEKEE (reference sequence). Written as DNA, the CDR3 is TGTGCCAGCAGCTTAGGACAGGGCTACACTGAAGCTTTCTTT. Its protein is CASSLGQGYTEAFF.

This chain links TRBV9 with TRBJ1-1; D remains unclear. The V gene lost 2 bases and the J gene lost 3 bases, with 11 bases spanning the gap. The CDR3 loop spans 14 amino acids. In germline, CDR1 is SGDLS, CDR2 YYNGEE. CDR3: CASSVNSGDTEAFF. In DNA form, the CDR3 reads TGTGCCAGCAGCGTCAACTCGGGTGACACTGAAGCTTTCTTT.

This clonotype was seen many times. The chain joins TRBV6-1 to TRBJ1-1; D gene uncertain. V lost 4 bases, J lost 2 bases, and 8 bases lay in between. Germline loops: CDR1 MNHNS, CDR2 SASEGT. There are 13 residues in the CDR3. CDR3 amino acids: CASSVSLNTEAFF. The CDR3, as DNA: TGTGCCAGCAGTGTCTCACTCAACACTGAAGCTTTCTTT.